This T cell receptor (beta chain) stems from a study of graft-versus-host responses after intestinal transplantation. Germline trimming cut 6 bases from V and 7 bases from J; bases unmatched to any gene: 9. The CDR3 is 15 residues long. CDR1 is MNHNY, CDR2 SVGAGI, per germline (reference sequence). The protocol was immunoSEQ multiplex PCR, while the TCRdb copy is restricted to in-frame clones and leaves out a portion. The table records around 100,000 clones, 91% of them present only once. Regarding this clone: No antigen is known for it.

The receptor comes from a human donor who was the organ donor for an intestinal transplant. V and J are TRBV6-6 and TRBJ1-6, with TRBD1 matching 7 bases. The specimen was unstimulated CD4+ T cells sorted from spleen or lymph node cells, collected before transplant. This CDR3 reads CASREKGARNSPLHF. Written as DNA, the CDR3 is TGTGCCAGCAGGGAGAAGGGGGCTCGAAATTCACCCCTCCACTTT.